Listed here are 23 T cell receptor beta chains from one sample, sequenced in a study of PD-1 blockade in classical Hodgkin lymphoma. As to time point: cycle 4 day 1 (C4D1), after more than 5 weeks of nivolumab. Each patient experienced a relapse that followed autologous stem cell transplantation, and brentuximab vedotin exposure varied. CD4+ T cells were purified from thawed PBMCs by negative selection. The protocol was immunoSEQ multiplex PCR, while the TCRdb copy is restricted to in-frame clones and leaves out a portion. The repertoire includes about 18,000 clones, about 75% of them detected once, and roughly 2.6% sits in the top ten. The input for sequencing was CD4+ T cells from blood, taken before the fourth cycle of nivolumab. The source of these receptors is a human donor with classical Hodgkin lymphoma.

This clone was seen only a few times. The chain combines TRBV5-1 with TRBJ2-2; 8 bases match TRBD1. This CDR3 comprises 16 residues. The germline V gene has CDR1 SGHRS and CDR2 YFSETQ. V shed 4 bases, J shed 0 bases, and the junction held 5 bases outside the gene matches. CDR3 amino acids: CASSPRQGTNTGELFF. In nucleotides, the CDR3 is TGCGCCAGCAGCCCTCGACAGGGGACGAACACCGGGGAGCTGTTTTTT.

The chain joins TRBV11-2 to TRBJ1-2; possible D gene TRBD1, 5 bases. This CDR3 has 13 residues. Germline-derived CDR1 and CDR2 are SGHAT and FQNNGV. V dropped 5 bases and J dropped 5 bases, with 12 bases sitting between them. The CDR3 bases are TGTGCCAGCAGCCGGGACCTGGGGTATGGCTACACCTTC. This sequence encodes CASSRDLGYGYTF.

The V gene is TRBV7-8, the J gene TRBJ2-7; D is undetermined. The CDR3 consists of 14 residues. Trimming left V 1 base short and J 3 bases short, with 10 bases between. Germline V gene lookup returns CDR1 SGHVS and CDR2 FQNEAQ. For the CDR3, the DNA is TGTGCCAGCAGCTTAGTTGTACAAGGCTACGAGCAGTACTTC. Residues: CASSLVVQGYEQYF.

The rearrangement joins TRBV27 to TRBJ2-7; 9 nucleotides agree with TRBD1. V shed 6 bases and J 3 bases; nucleotides not matched to a gene: 6. Germline V CDR1 and CDR2: MNHEY, SMNVEV (reference sequence). The CDR3 totals 14 residues. This CDR3 is CASRRTGGSYEQYF. Written as DNA, the CDR3 is TGTGCCAGCAGGAGAACAGGGGGCAGCTACGAGCAGTACTTC.

This clone was recorded only once. The chain employs TRBV6-5 and TRBJ1-1; unclear D gene. The CDR3 is 13 residues long. CDR1 is MNHEY and CDR2 is SVGAGI in the germline V gene. V was pared by 6 bases and J by 8 bases, with 16 bases between. The chain's CDR3 is CASRPVGEKEAFF. The CDR3 DNA reads TGTGCCAGCAGACCCGTCGGCGAGAAAGAAGCTTTCTTT.

This clone turned up a few times. J is TRBJ1-6 and V is TRBV2, with D maybe TRBD1 (5 bases). CDR1 is SNHLY, CDR2 FYNNEI, per germline. The CDR3 length is 15 residues. Trimming stripped 2 bases from V and 7 bases from J, with 12 bases between. Written as DNA, the CDR3 is TGTGCCAGCAGTGAATTCGGGACTATCAATTCACCCCTCCACTTT. Encoded protein: CASSEFGTINSPLHF.

The count of this clone is one. The V gene is TRBV5-1, the J gene TRBJ2-3; D is undetermined. Germline V gene data show CDR1 as SGHRS and CDR2 as YFSETQ. This CDR3 contains 13 residues. The V end lost 0 bases, the J end lost 2 bases, and 4 bases lay between the germline ends. CDR3 sequence (DNA): TGCGCCAGCAGCTTGGGTTCCACAGATACGCAGTATTTT. Translated, it gives CASSLGSTDTQYF.

This sequence joins TRBV6-1 and TRBJ1-4, with 7 bases matching TRBD1. Germline CDR1 is MNHNS and CDR2 is SASEGT. V lost 3 bases and J lost 8; bases outside the gene matches: 9. This CDR3 comprises 15 residues. CDR3 sequence reads: CASSDQGGIGEKLFF. The CDR3 DNA reads TGTGCCAGCAGTGACCAGGGGGGAATTGGAGAAAAACTGTTTTTT.

This clone was recorded a few times. The rearrangement joins TRBV4-3 to TRBJ1-6, with D unclear. The CDR3 is made up of 14 amino acids. CDR1 and CDR2 from the germline V gene are LGHNA and YSLEER. V shed 5 bases and J shed 8 bases, with 13 bases lying between them. CDR3 sequence reads: CASSFKGMDSPLHF. The CDR3 region has the DNA TGCGCCAGCAGCTTCAAGGGTATGGATTCACCCCTCCACTTT.

The rearrangement uses TRBV7-2 and TRBJ1-6, with a tentative D call TRBD1 (5 bases). Trimming left V 5 bases short and J 4 bases short, with 18 bases between. The CDR3 consists of 17 residues. Germline CDR1 is SGHTA and CDR2 is FQGNSA. The DNA for the CDR3 is TGTGCCAGCAGCCTAATTCGGATGGGACTTTATAATTCACCCCTCCACTTT. This encodes CASSLIRMGLYNSPLHF.

This clone qualifies as medium-sized. The chain links TRBV7-8 to TRBJ2-6; D perhaps matches TRBD2 (7 bases). Trimming left V 5 bases short and J 3 bases short, with 20 bases between. The CDR3 is 18 residues long. Germline V gene sequence: CDR1 SGHVS, CDR2 FQNEAQ. CDR3 sequence (DNA): TGTGCCAGCAGCCCAACCTGGGGGGGGGCCGGTGGGGCCAACGTCCTGACTTTC. Its translation is CASSPTWGGAGGANVLTF. The entire variable domain, with the rest obtained from reference TRBV7-8 and TRBJ2-6, is as follows: GAGVSQSPRYKVAKRGQDVALRCDPISGHVSLFWYQQALGQGPEFLTYFQNEAQLDKSGLPSDRFFAERPEGSVSTLKIQRTQQEDSAVYLCASSPTWGGAGGANVLTFGAGSRLTVL.

J is TRBJ1-1 and V is TRBV6-1; the D is unclear. The CDR3 loop spans 12 amino acids. Germline V gives CDR1 MNHNS, CDR2 SASEGT. The ends were cut back, 3 bases at V and 0 bases at J, with 2 bases in the middle. The CDR3 region has the DNA TGTGCCAGCAGTGATATGAACACTGAAGCTTTCTTT. Protein: CASSDMNTEAFF.

The V call is TRBV9, the J call TRBJ2-3, with 11 bases identical to TRBD2. J gave up 11 bases and V 4 bases, and 6 bases lay outside the gene matches. Germline CDR1 is SGDLS and CDR2 is YYNGEE. The CDR3 runs to 13 residues. CDR3 residues: CASSTMTSGEQYF. CDR3 in DNA: TGTGCCAGCAGCACGATGACTAGCGGGGAGCAGTATTTT.

The chain has TRBV6-1 and TRBJ2-7; TRBD1 matches at 8 bases. The CDR3 contains 14 residues. V dropped 8 bases and J dropped 4; count of bases not matched to a gene: 10. The germline gives CDR1 MNHNS, CDR2 SASEGT. CDR3 amino acids: CASGRSQGAYEQYF. CDR3 in DNA: TGTGCCAGCGGACGAAGCCAGGGGGCTTACGAGCAGTACTTC.

This clone has just one count. The V and J genes are TRBV10-1 and TRBJ2-1; 7 bases fit TRBD2. Germline trimming cut 2 bases from V and 5 bases from J; bases unmatched to any gene: 18. Germline lookup yields CDR1 WNHNN and CDR2 SYGVQD (reference sequence). The CDR3 contains 19 residues. Here the CDR3 DNA reads TGCGCCAGCAGTGAGAACCCCTGTCGGACTAGTGGTTCTAACAATGAGCAGTTCTTC. This codes for CASSENPCRTSGSNNEQFF.

V and J are TRBV7-9 and TRBJ1-4; tentatively, D is TRBD1 (5 bases). The CDR3 length is 17 residues. Trimming shortened V by 1 base and J by 3 bases, and 15 bases separated the two germline ends. CDR1 is SEHNR, CDR2 FQNEAQ, per germline (reference sequence). DNA for the CDR3: TGTGCCAGCAGCTTAGGTGGAGGGGAAGGTTCTAATGAAAAACTGTTTTTT. This translates into CASSLGGGEGSNEKLFF.

The gene calls are TRBV2 and TRBJ1-1; the match to TRBD1 covers 9 bases. This CDR3 is built from 16 residues. Germline CDR1 reads SNHLY; CDR2 reads FYNNEI. V shed 2 bases, J shed 4 bases, and the junction held 8 bases outside the gene matches. The CDR3 protein is CASSERPTGGGTEAFF. The CDR3, as DNA: TGTGCCAGCAGTGAACGGCCCACAGGGGGCGGCACTGAAGCTTTCTTT.

The chain has TRBV9 and TRBJ1-2, with TRBD1 matching over 7 bases. The germline V gene has CDR1 SGDLS and CDR2 YYNGEE. V trimming: 0 bases; J trimming: 0 bases; junction bases outside the gene matches: 2. The CDR3 totals 15 residues. The CDR3 region is CASSVGGGSNYGYTF. Here the CDR3 DNA reads TGTGCCAGCAGCGTAGGAGGGGGCTCTAACTATGGCTACACCTTC.

V usage is TRBV21-1 and J usage is TRBJ1-2. TRBV21-1 corresponds to a pseudogene. The CDR3 totals 13 residues. The CDR3 nucleotides are TGTGCCAGCAGCCATAAAAGCATCTATGGCTACACCTTC. This sequence encodes CASSHKSIYGYTF.

This clone has only one observation. The CDR3 nucleotides read TGTGCCAGCAGCTTGAGGGGGGCGCAGGAGACCCAGTACTTC. Protein sequence: CASSLRGAQETQYF. The V gene is TRBV4-2, the J gene TRBJ2-5; D possibly uses TRBD1 or TRBD2 (6 bases each). Trimming removed 5 bases at V and 5 bases at J, with 15 bases between. The length of the CDR3 is 14 residues. Germline V gene data show CDR1 as LGHNA and CDR2 as YNFKEQ.

The rearrangement links TRBV30 to TRBJ1-2; D may be TRBD1 (5 bases). V was shortened by 3 bases and J by 4 bases, with 9 bases between the two germline ends. Germline loops: CDR1 GTSNPN, CDR2 SVGIG (reference sequence). The CDR3 spans 12 residues. The CDR3 spells CAWRGGGYGYTF. The CDR3 bases are TGTGCCTGGAGGGGGGGAGGCTATGGCTACACCTTC.

This clone has a handful of counts. The genes are TRBV5-5 and TRBJ2-1; D might be TRBD1 (6 bases). V was cut by 1 base and J by 0 bases, with 11 bases left in between. Germline CDR1 is SGHKS and CDR2 is YYEKEE (reference sequence). The length of the CDR3 is 16 residues. The DNA of the CDR3 is TGTGCCAGCAGCTTGCAGGGGCTGAGCTCCTACAATGAGCAGTTCTTC. Translating it yields CASSLQGLSSYNEQFF.

This clone was observed once. The chain combines TRBV11-3 with TRBJ2-1; D call uncertain. This CDR3 contains 13 residues. Germline V gene data show CDR1 as SGHNT and CDR2 as YENEEA. V was cut by 5 bases and J by 7 bases, with 12 bases left in between. The CDR3 coding sequence is TGTGCCAGCAGCCCACAGACTCGTAATGAGCAGTTCTTC. Residues: CASSPQTRNEQFF.